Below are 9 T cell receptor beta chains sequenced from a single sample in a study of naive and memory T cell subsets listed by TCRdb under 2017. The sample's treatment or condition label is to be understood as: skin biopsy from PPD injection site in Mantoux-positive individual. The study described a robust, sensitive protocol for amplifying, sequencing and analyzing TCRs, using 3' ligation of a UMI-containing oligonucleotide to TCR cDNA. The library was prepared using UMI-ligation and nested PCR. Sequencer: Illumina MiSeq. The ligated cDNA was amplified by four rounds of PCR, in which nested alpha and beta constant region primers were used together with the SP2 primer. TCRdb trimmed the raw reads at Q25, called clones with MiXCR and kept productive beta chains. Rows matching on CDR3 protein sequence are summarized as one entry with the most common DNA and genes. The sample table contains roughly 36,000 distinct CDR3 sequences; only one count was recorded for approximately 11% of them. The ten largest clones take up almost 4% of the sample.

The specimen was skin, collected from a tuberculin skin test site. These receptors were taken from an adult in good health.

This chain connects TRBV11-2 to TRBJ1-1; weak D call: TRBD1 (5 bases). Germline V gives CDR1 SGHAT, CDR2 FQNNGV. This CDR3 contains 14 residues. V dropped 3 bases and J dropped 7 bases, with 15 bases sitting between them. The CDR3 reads CASSFGPRGGEAFF. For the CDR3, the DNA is TGTGCCAGCAGCTTCGGACCCCGGGGGGGTGAAGCTTTCTTT.

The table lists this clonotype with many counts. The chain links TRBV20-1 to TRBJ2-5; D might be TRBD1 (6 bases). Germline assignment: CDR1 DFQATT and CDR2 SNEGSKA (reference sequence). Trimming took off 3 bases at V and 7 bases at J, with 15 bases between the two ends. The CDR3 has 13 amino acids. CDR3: CSASWLTGLTQYF. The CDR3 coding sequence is TGCAGTGCTAGCTGGCTGACAGGTTTGACCCAGTACTTC.

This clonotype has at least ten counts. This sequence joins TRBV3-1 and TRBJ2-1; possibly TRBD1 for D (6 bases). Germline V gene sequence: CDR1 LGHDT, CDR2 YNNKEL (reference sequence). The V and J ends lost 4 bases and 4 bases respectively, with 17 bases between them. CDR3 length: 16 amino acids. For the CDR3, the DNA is TGTGCCAGCAGCCCGTTTAGGGGGTCGAAATACAATGAGCAGTTCTTC. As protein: CASSPFRGSKYNEQFF.

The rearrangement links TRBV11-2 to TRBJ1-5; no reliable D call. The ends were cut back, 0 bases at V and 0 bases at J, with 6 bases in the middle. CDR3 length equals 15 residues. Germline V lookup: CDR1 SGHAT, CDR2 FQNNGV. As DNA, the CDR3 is TGTGCCAGCAGCTTAGATCCCTTTAGCAATCAGCCCCAGCATTTT. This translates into CASSLDPFSNQPQHF.

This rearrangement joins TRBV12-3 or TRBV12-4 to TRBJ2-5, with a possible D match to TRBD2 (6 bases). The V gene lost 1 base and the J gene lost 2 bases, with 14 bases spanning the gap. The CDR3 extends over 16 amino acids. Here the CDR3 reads CASSLGIGEAQETQYF. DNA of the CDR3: TGTGCCAGCAGTTTAGGTATCGGGGAGGCGCAAGAGACCCAGTACTTC.

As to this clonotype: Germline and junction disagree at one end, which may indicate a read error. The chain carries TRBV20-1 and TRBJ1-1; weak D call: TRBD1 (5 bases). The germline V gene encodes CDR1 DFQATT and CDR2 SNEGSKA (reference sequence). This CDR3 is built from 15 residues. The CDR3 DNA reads TGCAGTGTTAGAGATCCTAACAGGTCAAACACTGAAGCTTTCTTT. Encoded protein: CSVRDPNRSNTEAFF.

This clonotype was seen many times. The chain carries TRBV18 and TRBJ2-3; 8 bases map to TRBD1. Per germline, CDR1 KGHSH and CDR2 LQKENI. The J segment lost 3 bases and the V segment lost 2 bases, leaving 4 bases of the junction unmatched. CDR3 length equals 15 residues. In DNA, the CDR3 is TGTGCCAGCTCACCAGCCGGACAGGGTACAGATACGCAGTATTTT. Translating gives CASSPAGQGTDTQYF.

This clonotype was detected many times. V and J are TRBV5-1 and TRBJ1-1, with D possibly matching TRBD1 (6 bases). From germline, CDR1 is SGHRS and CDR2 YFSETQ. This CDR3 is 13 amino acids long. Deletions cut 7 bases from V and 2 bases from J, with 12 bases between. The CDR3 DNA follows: TGCGCCAGCGGGTACAGGGAAAACACTGAAGCTTTCTTT. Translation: CASGYRENTEAFF. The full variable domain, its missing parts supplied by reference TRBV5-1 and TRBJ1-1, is KAGVTQTPRYLIKTRGQQVTLSCSPISGHRSVSWYQQTPGQGLQFLFEYFSETQRNKGNFPGRFSGRQFSNSRSEMNVSTLELGDSALYLCASGYRENTEAFFGQGTRLTVV.

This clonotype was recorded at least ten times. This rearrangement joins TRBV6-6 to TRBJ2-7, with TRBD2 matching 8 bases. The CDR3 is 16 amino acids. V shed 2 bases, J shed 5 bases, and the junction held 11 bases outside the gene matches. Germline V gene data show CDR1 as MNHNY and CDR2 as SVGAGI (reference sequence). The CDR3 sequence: CASSYGRAGVRDEQYF. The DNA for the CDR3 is TGTGCCAGCAGTTACGGCCGAGCGGGAGTAAGGGACGAGCAGTACTTC.